This T cell receptor beta chain was sequenced during a study of T-cell reconstitution after alpha-beta-depleted transplantation in children. Unique molecular identifiers were incorporated when the TCRbeta library was constructed. One entry per CDR3 protein results from TCRdb running MiXCR on the PCR reads. The sample gives over 450,000 distinct CDR3 sequences, over 9.5% of which show up once; around 2% is in the top ten. Trimming cost V 3 bases and J 3 bases, with 17 bases left between them. Germline V gives CDR1 DFQATT, CDR2 SNEGSKA (reference sequence). The CDR3 has 15 residues. This clonotype was detected only a few times. The antigen remains undetermined. General study findings and limits: Where alpha-beta T cells came from about two months after transplant was reportedly several hundred expanded graft clones.

The sequenced sample was PBMCs, obtained before TCRalphabeta/CD19-depleted stem cell transplant. The receptor was isolated from a child aged 2-15 years with inherited bone marrow failure, due to receive a stem cell transplant. This chain uses TRBV20-1 with TRBJ2-5; D possibly corresponds to TRBD2 (6 bases). Here the CDR3 DNA reads TGCAGTGCTAGCGGTGGCCGGGAGACGAAAGAGACCCAGTACTTC. Translation: CSASGGRETKETQYF.